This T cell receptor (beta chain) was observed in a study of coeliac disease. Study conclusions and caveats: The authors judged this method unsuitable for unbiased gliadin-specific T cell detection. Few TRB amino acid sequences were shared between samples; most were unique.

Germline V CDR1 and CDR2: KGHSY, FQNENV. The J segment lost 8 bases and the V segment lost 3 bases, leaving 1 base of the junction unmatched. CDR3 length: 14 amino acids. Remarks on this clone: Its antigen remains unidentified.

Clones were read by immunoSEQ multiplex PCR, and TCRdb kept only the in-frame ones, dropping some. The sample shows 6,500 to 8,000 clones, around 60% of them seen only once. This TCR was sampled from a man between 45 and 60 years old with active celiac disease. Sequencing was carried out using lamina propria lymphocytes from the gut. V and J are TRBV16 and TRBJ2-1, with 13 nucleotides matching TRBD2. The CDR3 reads CASSQTSGRHEQFF. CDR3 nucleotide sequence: TGTGCCAGCAGCCAGACTAGCGGGAGGCATGAGCAGTTCTTC.